These T cell receptor beta chains were read from a single sample in a study of early T cells in non-severe SARS-CoV-2 infection. TCRdb redid the calling of the 5' RACE reads with MiXCR, one entry per CDR3 protein. The table includes about 72,000 distinct CDR3 sequences, 9.1% detected once. Source material: whole blood. Every receptor here comes from an adult who was a healthcare worker with PCR-confirmed SARS-CoV-2 infection or an uninfected control (not recorded which). The CDR3 runs from the conserved cysteine through the conserved F or W. A D gene is named only where the DNA matches it firmly. Clone size appears in some rows only: once, few, many, or a class for an expanded clone.

J | V | size | D | DNA | CDR3
TRBJ2-1 | TRBV24-1 | many | . | TGTGCCACCAGTGATAGGTCAGCGGCAGCCTACAATGAGCAGTTCTTC | CATSDRSAAAYNEQFF
TRBJ1-2 | TRBV5-1 | few | . | TGCGCCAGCAGCTTGGGAGGGGATCGCTATGGCTACACCTTC | CASSLGGDRYGYTF
TRBJ2-1 | TRBV19 | . | . | TGTGCCAGTGACCCCGGGGGATCGCGGCCCTACAATGAGCAGTTCTTC | CASDPGGSRPYNEQFF
TRBJ1-4 | TRBV4-1 | many | . | TGCGCCAGCAGCCAAGTTAGCAATATGATTGAAAAACTGTTTTTT | CASSQVSNMIEKLFF
TRBJ2-7 | TRBV9 | many | . | TGTGCCAGCAGCGTAGAGGCAGGGATCGACGAGCAGTACTTC | CASSVEAGIDEQYF
TRBJ2-7 | TRBV28 | . | TRBD2 | TGTGCCAGCAGTCTCTGGCTAAAGGGACTAGCGGGAGGGCCCCTAGACTCCTACGAGCAGTACTTC | CASSLWLKGLAGGPLDSYEQYF
TRBJ2-4 | TRBV20-1 | few | . | TGCAGTGCTAGAGACAGCTCCCTAGCCAAAAACATTCAGTACTTC | CSARDSSLAKNIQYF
TRBJ2-3 | TRBV20-1 | . | . | TGCAGTGCTAACGACAGGCGTACAGATACGCAGTATTTT | CSANDRRTDTQYF
TRBJ2-7 | TRBV6-5 | . | TRBD2 | TGTGCCAGCAGTTACTCCCCTAGCGGGCTGACTCACGAGCAGTACTTC | CASSYSPSGLTHEQYF
TRBJ2-1 | TRBV5-6 | . | . | TGTGCCAGCAGCTTCCGGGACCCCACCTCCTCCTACAATGAGCAGTTCTTC | CASSFRDPTSSYNEQFF
TRBJ2-5 | TRBV27 | few | TRBD1 | TGTGCCAGCAGTTCGGCCCCGACAGGGACAAAGTACTTC | CASSSAPTGTKYF
TRBJ2-2 | TRBV28 | few | TRBD2 | TGTGCCAGCAGGCTAGCGGACACCGGGGAGCTGTTTTTT | CASRLADTGELFF
TRBJ1-1 | TRBV2 | . | TRBD1 | TGTGCCAGCAGTCCGGCCGGACAGGGTGCTTTCTTT | CASSPAGQGAFF
TRBJ2-3 | TRBV7-8 | many | . | TGTGCCAGCAGCTCCCGGCAGGCCACAGATACGCAGTATTTT | CASSSRQATDTQYF
TRBJ1-1 | TRBV5-4 | few | . | TGTGCCAGCAGCTTGGGGTCAACAGAGAACACTGAAGCTTTCTTT | CASSLGSTENTEAFF
TRBJ2-3 | TRBV29-1 | many | TRBD2 | TGCAGCGTTGGGGGACTAGCGGGAGTGAGCACAGATACGCAGTATTTT | CSVGGLAGVSTDTQYF
TRBJ2-1 | TRBV27 | . | . | TGTGCCAGCAGTTCGGGGGCCCTCGTCAATGAGCAGTTCTTC | CASSSGALVNEQFF
TRBJ2-2 | TRBV20-1 | many | . | TGCAGTGCTCCCAGGGATGAGAACACCGGGGAGCTGTTTTTT | CSAPRDENTGELFF
TRBJ2-7 | TRBV20-1 | . | TRBD2 | TGCAGTGCTAGAGTCACCGGGACTAGCGGGACCCGCCCAGAGAGCTCCTACGAGCAGTACTTC | CSARVTGTSGTRPESSYEQYF
TRBJ2-3 | TRBV7-6 | many | TRBD2 | TGTGCCAGCAGTTTCGGGGGGACCTATAGCACAGATACGCAGTATTTT | CASSFGGTYSTDTQYF
TRBJ2-5 | TRBV6-5 | . | . | TGTGCCAGCAGTTACCTCGCTAGTCGGGAGACCCAGTACTTC | CASSYLASRETQYF
TRBJ2-3 | TRBV5-1 | . | TRBD2 | TGCGCCAGCAGCTCGGGACTAGCGGGAGGGCGTGGCACAGATACGCAGTATTTT | CASSSGLAGGRGTDTQYF
TRBJ2-2 | TRBV7-6 | few | . | TGTGCCAGCAGCTTAGATTCCGGGGAGCTGTTTTTT | CASSLDSGELFF
TRBJ2-6 | TRBV7-9 | few | . | TGTGCCAGCAGGCTCCCTGGGTCTGGGGCCAACGTCCTGACTTTC | CASRLPGSGANVLTF
TRBJ1-3 | TRBV28 | many | . | TGTGCCAGCAGAGCCCAACATGAGGGCTCTGGAAACACCATATATTTT | CASRAQHEGSGNTIYF
TRBJ2-3 | TRBV2 | . | TRBD2 | TGTGCCGGAACTAGCGGGAGTTCAGATACGCAGTATTTT | CAGTSGSSDTQYF
TRBJ2-7 | TRBV7-6 | . | . | TGTGCCAGCAGCTTAGGTTACGGTCGGTCAGGGACTTCCTACGAGCAGTACTTC | CASSLGYGRSGTSYEQYF
TRBJ2-1 | TRBV5-1 | few | . | TGCGCCAGCAGCTTTCAGGCGCCGTCGATGGAGAGCTCCTACAATGAGCAGTTCTTC | CASSFQAPSMESSYNEQFF
TRBJ2-1 | TRBV10-1 | . | . | TGCGCCAGCAGTGACGGACAAGAGCAGTTCTTC | CASSDGQEQFF
TRBJ2-6 | TRBV29-1 | . | TRBD1 | TGCAGCGTTCCCCGGGACAGGGGGGGACTCTCTGGGGCCAACGTCCTGACTTTC | CSVPRDRGGLSGANVLTF
TRBJ2-2 | TRBV7-2 | . | . | TGTGCCAGCAGCTTGTCTGGGACCGGGGAGCTGTTTTTT | CASSLSGTGELFF
TRBJ2-1 | TRBV9 | many | TRBD2 | TGTGCCAGCAGCGTAGAGCTCAGCGGGAGCGGCCCGTTCTTC | CASSVELSGSGPFF
TRBJ2-4 | TRBV14 | few | . | TGTGCCAGCAGCCAAGACCCGTCGGCAGGGCGACGGAACATTCAGTACTTC | CASSQDPSAGRRNIQYF